The clone carrying this T cell receptor beta chain came up many times. The antigen is undetermined. This specimen belongs to a study of T cells after yellow fever vaccination. Template switching by 5'RACE produced TCR cDNA, adding a universal primer site and UMIs. From the 5' RACE reads, TCRdb called clonotypes with MiXCR, one entry per CDR3 protein. The data hold 250,000 or so distinct CDR3 sequences, with about 3.5% observed a single time. General study results and limits: The CD4 and CD8 compartments had a small share of their clonotypes in common. From the bulk population, abundant clonotypes could contaminate and appear within FACS-sorted repertoires.

CDR1 is DFQATT, CDR2 SNEGSKA, per germline (reference sequence). The CDR3 sequence is 14 residues long. Trimming took off 1 base at V and 3 bases at J, with 12 bases between the two ends. This specimen consisted of PBMCs, obtained 15 days after the yellow fever booster vaccination. The TCR was taken from a man aged 18 to 29 who received the YFV17D yellow fever vaccine. The V gene is TRBV20-1, the J gene TRBJ1-1, with no clear D. The CDR3 nucleotides are TGCAGTGCTAGAGTCCCCCAAGGAGACACTGAAGCTTTCTTT. Amino acids: CSARVPQGDTEAFF.